This T cell receptor beta chain was captured in a study of cytomegalovirus exposure and HLA in healthy donors. This CDR3 comprises 14 residues. Germline loops: CDR1 MNHEY, CDR2 SMNVEV (reference sequence). V gave up 6 bases and J gave up 1 base, with 13 bases separating them. With 60 Vbeta and 13 Jbeta primers, the PCR was carried out. Generated by immunoSEQ multiplex PCR, the TCRdb table keeps only in-frame clones and is missing some. This repertoire includes roughly 120,000 clones. For this clone: The sample has other DNA sequences that encode this CDR3 too.

This clonotype was obtained from a man younger than 30 in good health and CMV-seronegative. Sequencing input: PBMCs. This sequence joins TRBV27 and TRBJ2-7; D possibly corresponds to TRBD2 (6 bases). The CDR3 region has the DNA TGTGCCAGCAGCCCCCGCGGGGAATCCTACGAGCAGTACTTC. Its protein product is CASSPRGESYEQYF.